Listed below are T cell receptor beta chains from one sample, sequenced in a study of T cell repertoires in cytomegalovirus infection. MiXCR, applied by TCRdb to the reads, yields one record per CDR3 protein. The sample has fewer than 200,000 distinct CDR3 sequences, less than 25% seen once; the top ten hold 25%. These receptors have no identified antigens. The source was CD8+ T cells from cultured PBMCs, collected from culture after CMV antigen stimulation. Receptors originate from a human donor in good health (CMV status not recorded). Some clones in this sample may be carry-over from other donors' samples. Both conserved end residues are part of each CDR3. D genes are given only for firm matches. A row's size may be missing; if present it is once, few, many or a size class.

>TRBJ2-7|TRBD2|TRBV5-6|NA
CASSSRSGTGGVPYEQYF
TGTGCCAGCAGCTCCCGTTCGGGTACCGGGGGGGTCCCCTACGAGCAGTACTTC
>TRBJ2-2|NA|TRBV6-2/TRBV6-3|NA
CASSFGRRTGELFF
TGTGCCAGCAGTTTCGGACGGCGCACCGGGGAGCTGTTTTTT
>TRBJ2-1|TRBD2|TRBV12-3/TRBV12-4|few
CASSLTSGRYNEQFF
TGTGCCAGCAGTTTAACTAGCGGGCGTTACAATGAGCAGTTCTTC
>TRBJ1-1|NA|TRBV12-3/TRBV12-4|few
CASSNGAEAFF
TGTGCCAGCAGTAACGGGGCTGAAGCTTTCTTT
>TRBJ2-1|TRBD2|TRBV7-8|NA
CASSLRLFSGGSYNEQFF
TGTGCCAGCAGCTTAAGGTTGTTTAGCGGGGGTTCCTACAATGAGCAGTTCTTC
>TRBJ1-5|NA|TRBV7-2|few
CATGRGGQPQHF
TGTGCCACCGGGAGGGGTGGCCAGCCCCAGCATTTT
>TRBJ2-7|NA|TRBV2|few
CALQGRFSYEQYF
TGTGCCTTGCAAGGGCGTTTCTCCTACGAGCAGTACTTC
>TRBJ2-5|TRBD1|TRBV6-2/TRBV6-3|few
CASSSVTDRALRGETQYF
TGTGCCAGCAGTTCCGTCACGGACAGGGCCCTCAGGGGGGAGACCCAGTACTTC
>TRBJ2-7|TRBD1|TRBV6-5|NA
CASTYGAGGNEQYF
TGTGCCAGCACCTATGGGGCAGGGGGCAACGAGCAGTACTTC
>TRBJ1-1|NA|TRBV12-3/TRBV12-4|few
CASSLAWENTEAFF
TGTGCCAGCAGTTTAGCGTGGGAGAACACTGAAGCTTTCTTT
>TRBJ1-4|NA|TRBV7-2|few
CASSLGGYLEEKLFF
TGTGCCAGCAGCTTAGGAGGGTATTTGGAAGAAAAACTGTTTTTT
>TRBJ2-5|NA|TRBV11-2|few
CASSLGVFVVEGETQYF
TGTGCCAGCAGCCTCGGTGTGTTCGTGGTCGAAGGGGAGACCCAGTACTTC
>TRBJ2-1|TRBD2|TRBV30|NA
CAWQPAGVGEQFF
TGTGCCTGGCAACCAGCGGGGGTTGGTGAGCAGTTCTTC
>TRBJ1-5|NA|TRBV15|many
CATSREADNQPQHF
TGTGCCACCAGCAGAGAGGCAGACAATCAGCCCCAGCATTTT
>TRBJ1-5|NA|TRBV12-3/TRBV12-4|NA
CASSLGARQPQHF
TGTGCCAGCAGTTTAGGGGCTAGGCAGCCCCAGCATTTT
>TRBJ2-3|TRBD2|TRBV7-9|few
CASSSAGLAGENTDTQYF
TGTGCCAGCAGCTCTGCGGGATTAGCGGGGGAGAACACAGATACGCAGTATTTT
>TRBJ1-2|NA|TRBV7-2|NA
CASSLRSEGSYGYTF
TGTGCCAGCAGTTTAAGGTCGGAGGGGTCCTATGGCTACACCTTC
>TRBJ1-1|NA|TRBV28|few
CASSLYRDLNTEAFF
TGTGCCAGCAGTCTCTACAGGGATCTGAACACTGAAGCTTTCTTT
>TRBJ2-2|NA|TRBV4-1|few
CASSQATGAGELFF
TGCGCCAGCAGCCAAGCAACCGGGGCCGGGGAGCTGTTTTTT
>TRBJ2-1|NA|TRBV12-5|few
CASGLTADREGEQFF
TGTGCTAGTGGTTTGACTGCGGACAGGGAGGGTGAGCAGTTCTTC
>TRBJ1-2|TRBD1|TRBV7-6|few
CASSSAGTGGFYGYTF
TGTGCCAGCAGCTCAGCCGGGACAGGGGGCTTCTATGGCTACACCTTC
>TRBJ1-1|TRBD1|TRBV6-1|few
CASSDVIRDRNTEAFF
TGTGCCAGCAGTGATGTAATTAGGGACAGAAACACTGAAGCTTTCTTT
>TRBJ1-2|TRBD1|TRBV7-8|few
CASTTSGLTGDNYGYTF
TGTGCCAGCACTACTAGCGGTTTGACAGGGGACAACTATGGCTACACCTTC
>TRBJ1-1|NA|TRBV7-6|NA
CASSLVAPETGVNTEAFF
TGTGCCAGCAGCTTAGTGGCACCTGAGACTGGAGTGAACACTGAAGCTTTCTTT
>TRBJ1-1|NA|TRBV12-3/TRBV12-4|NA
CASSLWGLNTEAFF
TGTGCCAGCAGTTTGTGGGGGCTTAACACTGAAGCTTTCTTT
>TRBJ1-2|TRBD1|TRBV7-6|NA
CASSLARGDDYTF
TGTGCCAGCAGCTTAGCCAGGGGGGATGACTACACCTTC
>TRBJ2-5|TRBD1|TRBV7-8|few
CASSATGGKTQYF
TGTGCCAGCAGCGCGACAGGGGGGAAGACCCAGTACTTC
>TRBJ1-1|NA|TRBV5-4|few
CASSLRQNTEAFF
TGTGCCAGCAGCCTCCGGCAGAACACTGAAGCTTTCTTT
>TRBJ2-1|NA|TRBV27|NA
CASSLKGRGVNEQFF
TGTGCCAGCAGTTTAAAAGGACGCGGGGTCAATGAGCAGTTCTTC
>TRBJ2-3|TRBD2|TRBV7-8|NA
CASSRKAGGSTDTQYF
TGTGCCAGCAGCCGCAAAGCGGGGGGGAGCACAGATACGCAGTATTTT
>TRBJ1-1|NA|TRBV25-1|few
CASRQFYGGNTEAFF
TGTGCCAGCAGGCAGTTTTATGGTGGGAACACTGAAGCTTTCTTT
>TRBJ2-3|NA|TRBV4-3|few
CASSQDYGVVVVEGTDTQYF
TGCGCCAGCAGCCAAGATTACGGGGTAGTAGTGGTGGAAGGGACAGATACGCAGTATTTT
>TRBJ1-2|NA|TRBV6-2/TRBV6-3|once
CASSTPGHRMSYTF
TGTGCCAGCAGCACCCCGGGACACCGCATGAGCTACACCTTC
>TRBJ2-1|NA|TRBV9|few
CASSVDTGSNEQFF
TGTGCCAGCAGCGTTGATACGGGTTCGAATGAGCAGTTCTTC
>TRBJ1-3|NA|TRBV14|few
CASSHNSRSGNTIYF
TGTGCCAGCAGCCATAACTCGAGATCTGGAAACACCATATATTTT
>TRBJ1-6|TRBD1|TRBV12-3/TRBV12-4|few
CASKTGARLHF
TGTGCCAGCAAAACAGGGGCTCGCCTCCACTTT
>TRBJ1-6|TRBD1|TRBV6-2/TRBV6-3|many
CASSPSGTGANSPLHF
TGTGCCAGCAGCCCGTCCGGGACAGGGGCGAATTCACCCCTCCACTTT
>TRBJ1-1|TRBD1|TRBV13|NA
CASSSLGTGRRNTEAFF
TGTGCCAGCAGCTCTCTTGGGACAGGGAGGAGGAACACTGAAGCTTTCTTT
>TRBJ1-5|TRBD1|TRBV27|few
CASSLPGGGQPQHF
TGTGCCAGCAGTTTACCAGGGGGCGGTCAGCCCCAGCATTTT
>TRBJ2-7|TRBD2|TRBV7-2|few
CASSSGLAGTPSYEQYF
TGTGCCAGCAGTTCGGGACTAGCGGGGACCCCTTCCTACGAGCAGTACTTC
>TRBJ1-5|TRBD1|TRBV27|few
CASGTGYQPQHF
TGTGCCAGCGGGACAGGGTATCAGCCCCAGCATTTT
>TRBJ2-4|NA|TRBV7-2|few
CASSLTWGRFNIQYF
TGTGCCAGCAGCTTAACGTGGGGCCGTTTCAACATTCAGTACTTC
>TRBJ1-5|TRBD1|TRBV9|few
CASSVEGQYSNQPQHF
TGTGCCAGCAGCGTAGAGGGACAGTATAGCAATCAGCCCCAGCATTTT
>TRBJ2-2|NA|TRBV11-2|NA
CASSFVGTGELFF
TGTGCCAGCAGCTTTGTAGGCACCGGGGAGCTGTTTTTT
>TRBJ2-1|NA|TRBV12-3/TRBV12-4|NA
CASSPTLNEQFF
TGTGCCAGCAGCCCTACTTTGAATGAGCAGTTCTTC
>TRBJ2-7|TRBD1|TRBV19|few
CASSIGDSDYEQYF
TGTGCCAGTAGTATAGGGGACAGCGACTACGAGCAGTACTTC
>TRBJ1-3|TRBD1|TRBV7-9|few
CASSLPRQGKF
TGTGCCAGCAGCTTACCCCGACAGGGGAAATTT
>TRBJ2-2|NA|TRBV12-3/TRBV12-4|NA
CASSLRVPFNTGELFF
TGTGCCAGCAGTTTAAGGGTCCCCTTCAACACCGGGGAGCTGTTTTTT
>TRBJ2-1|TRBD2|TRBV19|NA
CASSMRERGLHNEQFF
TGTGCCAGTAGTATGCGTGAGCGGGGTCTACACAATGAGCAGTTCTTC
>TRBJ1-1|NA|TRBV12-3/TRBV12-4|NA
CASSFDRIYSTEAFF
TGTGCCAGCAGTTTTGACAGGATCTACTCCACTGAAGCTTTCTTT
>TRBJ1-5|NA|TRBV7-8|many
CASSDRYYQPQHF
TGTGCCAGCTCGGACCGTTATTATCAGCCCCAGCATTTT
>TRBJ1-4|NA|TRBV7-9|NA
CASVQAGHRNEKLFF
TGTGCCAGCGTACAGGCGGGACACCGAAATGAAAAACTGTTTTTT
>TRBJ2-3|TRBD2|TRBV7-3|NA
CASSIALAPSTDTQYF
TGTGCCAGCAGCATAGCACTAGCGCCCAGCACAGATACGCAGTATTTT
>TRBJ2-6|NA|TRBV19|many
CASSVTGSGANVLTF
TGTGCCAGTAGTGTGACTGGCTCTGGGGCCAACGTCCTGACTTTC
>TRBJ2-7|NA|TRBV20-1|NA
CSADSGTHEQYF
TGCAGTGCTGATTCCGGGACACACGAGCAGTACTTC
>TRBJ2-3|TRBD1|TRBV6-2/TRBV6-3|NA
CASSYQGATDTQYF
TGTGCCAGCAGTTACCAGGGGGCAACAGATACGCAGTATTTT
>TRBJ1-5|NA|TRBV7-2|NA
CASSFSSGADSNQPQHF
TGTGCCAGCAGCTTCAGTTCGGGAGCAGATAGCAATCAGCCCCAGCATTTT